This TCR beta chain is drawn from a study of PD-1 blockade in classical Hodgkin lymphoma. Study-wide points: No one has yet defined what causes the repertoire differences, which may be disease activity or prior therapy. A significant rise in TCR diversity was seen by C4D1 for CD4+ cells but not for CD8+ cells. Some patients began nivolumab under 1 year after ASCT. These patients were excluded from later analyses.

The time point: cycle 4 day 1 (C4D1), after more than five weeks of nivolumab. In every patient, relapse followed autologous stem cell transplantation, while exposure to brentuximab vedotin differed. Thawed PBMCs underwent magnetic negative selection to obtain purified CD8+ T cells. Only in-frame clones appear in the TCRdb table, and some are missing; sequencing was by immunoSEQ multiplex PCR. This sample has 15,000 to 25,000 clones, with around 84% found just once. Remarks on this clone: Its antigen is as yet unknown.

V lost 4 bases to trimming and J lost 2 bases; unmatched junction nucleotides: 4. Germline V lookup: CDR1 SNHLY, CDR2 FYNNEI. The CDR3 contains 14 residues. This TCR was sampled from a human donor with classical Hodgkin lymphoma. The sequences come from CD8+ T cells from blood, collected before the fourth cycle of nivolumab. This sequence joins TRBV2 and TRBJ1-2; 7 positions match TRBD1. The CDR3 region has the DNA TGTGCCAGCAGTGGACAGGGATCGAACTATGGCTACACCTTC. This gives the protein CASSGQGSNYGYTF.